These T cell receptor beta chains were read from a single sample in a study of regulatory T cells in long-lasting Graves disease. Each CDR3 protein gets one entry after TCRdb re-called the multiplex PCR reads with MiXCR. There are 450,000 to 650,000 distinct CDR3 sequences in the sample; roughly 16% occur only once, and roughly 25% lies in the top ten. This same sample was also taken into another study, of T cells in Graves' hyperthyroidism and ophthalmopathy.

The source was peripheral blood mononuclear cells (PBMCs), collected at new diagnosis, from a patient treated with antithyroid drugs. These receptors all come from a woman aged 40-65 years with Graves disease. The CDR3 runs from the conserved cysteine through the conserved F or W. Each record gives: CDR3 DNA, CDR3 protein, J gene, D gene, V gene, clone size. A D gene is named only where the DNA matches it firmly. The size entry is marked missing in some rows and otherwise reads once, few, many or a size class.

TGCAGCGGCGCCCCAGCGAACACTGAAGCTTTCTTT CSGAPANTEAFF TRBJ1-1 - TRBV29-1 -
TGCGCCAGCAGTAAACAGGGTCCCGGGACCGGGGAGCTGTTTTTT CASSKQGPGTGELFF TRBJ2-2 - TRBV10-1 many
TGTGCCAGCAGCTTATGGGGGGGAGAAGCTTTCTTT CASSLWGGEAFF TRBJ1-1 - TRBV11-2 -
TGTGCCAGCACTCCCGGCGGAGGGTACTATGGCTACACCTTC CASTPGGGYYGYTF TRBJ1-2 - TRBV3-1 many
TGCGCCAGCAGTCCCCGGGACAGGGCGTCCTACGAGCAGTACTTC CASSPRDRASYEQYF TRBJ2-7 TRBD1 TRBV10-2 -
TGTGCCAGTAGTATAGATGCGGCCGTCGGAAACACCATATATTTT CASSIDAAVGNTIYF TRBJ1-3 - TRBV19 -
TGTGCCAGCAGCCGCCGGGACACCTCTGGAAACACCATATATTTT CASSRRDTSGNTIYF TRBJ1-3 - TRBV12-3/TRBV12-4 -
TGCAGCGTTCTTGATCGAGAGACCCAGTACTTC CSVLDRETQYF TRBJ2-5 - TRBV29-1 few
TGTGCCAGCAGTCGGGACAGGGTCTCGGATGAGCAGTTCTTC CASSRDRVSDEQFF TRBJ2-1 TRBD1 TRBV6-1 many
TGTGCCAGCAGTTACAGAGGGGACACTGAAGCTTTCTTT CASSYRGDTEAFF TRBJ1-1 - TRBV6-2/TRBV6-3 many
TGTGCCAGCGGTCCAAGGGAGACCCAGTACTTC CASGPRETQYF TRBJ2-5 - TRBV3-1 many
TGTGCCAGCAGCCTGAGTAGCGGGGTCGGGGAGACCCAGTACTTC CASSLSSGVGETQYF TRBJ2-5 TRBD2 TRBV3-1 many
TGTGCCAGCAGCCAGTTTGGTAACAGGGAGGACTATGGCTACACCTTC CASSQFGNREDYGYTF TRBJ1-2 - TRBV3-1 few
TGTGCCTGGAGTGTACTAGCCCCTGAAGCTTTCTTT CAWSVLAPEAFF TRBJ1-1 - TRBV30 many
TGTGCCAGCAGTTTGTACAGGTTCGTTGGTGCGAGCAATCAGCCCCAGCATTTT CASSLYRFVGASNQPQHF TRBJ1-5 - TRBV28 many
TGTGCCAGCACCCTGGGGGGTTTTGGCTACACCTTC CASTLGGFGYTF TRBJ1-2 - TRBV12-3/TRBV12-4 -
TGTGCCAGCAGCCAGCCACCCCTAGCGGGGGGGCGGGATACGCAGTATTTT CASSQPPLAGGRDTQYF TRBJ2-3 TRBD2 TRBV3-1 few
TGTGCCAGCAGTGAGATTAGCGCAGCGGGGTACAATGAGCAGTTCTTC CASSEISAAGYNEQFF TRBJ2-1 TRBD2 TRBV6-2/TRBV6-3 few
TGTGCCAGCAGCCAAGATCCGGGGGCTCGAGAGACCCAGTACTTC CASSQDPGARETQYF TRBJ2-5 - TRBV3-1 many
TGTGCCAGCAGTCTAGGGACAGGGTACGACAATGAGCAGTTCTTC CASSLGTGYDNEQFF TRBJ2-1 TRBD1 TRBV27 many
TGCGCCAGCAGCCAAAAAGAGGGGGGGACTGAAGCTTTCTTT CASSQKEGGTEAFF TRBJ1-1 - TRBV4-1 many
TGCGCCAGCAGCCCGGGCGTAGAACGCCCCTACGAGCAGTACTTC CASSPGVERPYEQYF TRBJ2-7 - TRBV5-1 many
TGTGCCAGCTCACCAACACAGGGTGGTGGGGATTCACCCCTCCACTTT CASSPTQGGGDSPLHF TRBJ1-6 - TRBV18 -
TGCAGTGGACACGCGAACACCGGGGAGCTGTTTTTT CSGHANTGELFF TRBJ2-2 - TRBV20-1 many
TGTGCCAGCAGTCCCCTGGACACCCCGGGAACCGGGGAGCTGTTTTTT CASSPLDTPGTGELFF TRBJ2-2 - TRBV12-3/TRBV12-4 -
TGTGCCAGCAGCTTCCAACCGATTTATCAATATAGCAATCAGCCCCAGCATTTT CASSFQPIYQYSNQPQHF TRBJ1-5 - TRBV5-5 many
TGTGCCAGCAGACCAGGGGGGGTCTGGGGCAATGAGCAGTTCTTC CASRPGGVWGNEQFF TRBJ2-1 - TRBV2 many
TGTGCCAGCATCCGACTAGCGGGGGTGATCACAGATACGCAGTATTTT CASIRLAGVITDTQYF TRBJ2-3 TRBD2 TRBV2 many
TGCGCCAGCAGCTTCAACGAGAGGAACACTGAAGCTTTCTTT CASSFNERNTEAFF TRBJ1-1 - TRBV5-1 few
TGTGCCAGCAGTTCGAGGAGTGTGAGGGGATCCTACGAGCAGTACTTC CASSSRSVRGSYEQYF TRBJ2-7 - TRBV6-5 many
TGTGCCAGCAGCCCAGGACGGGATGGCTACACCTTC CASSPGRDGYTF TRBJ1-2 - TRBV12-3/TRBV12-4 -
TGTGCCAGCAGCTTAGATCAGGGTAGGGATGAGCAGTTCTTC CASSLDQGRDEQFF TRBJ2-1 - TRBV11-3 many
TGCAGCGCAGTCCGCAGCGCTGGGGGGGAGCTGTTTTTT CSAVRSAGGELFF TRBJ2-2 - TRBV29-1 few
TGTGCCAGCAGCCCTTTTTACAGGGGGGAAAGGTCACCCCTCCACTTT CASSPFYRGERSPLHF TRBJ1-6 TRBD1 TRBV3-1 few
TGTGCCAGCAGTTTGTACGGGGGGGACAATGAGCAGTTCTTC CASSLYGGDNEQFF TRBJ2-1 TRBD2 TRBV12-3/TRBV12-4 many
TGCGCCAGCAGCCCGATCGGGCAGGGGGCGACTGAAGCTTTCTTT CASSPIGQGATEAFF TRBJ1-1 TRBD1 TRBV5-1 -
TGTGCCAGCAGCTTTGGAGACGGATCCTACGAGCAGTACTTC CASSFGDGSYEQYF TRBJ2-7 - TRBV13 -
TGTGCCAGCAACAGGGATACTAACACTGAAGCTTTCTTT CASNRDTNTEAFF TRBJ1-1 - TRBV7-9 few
TGTGCCAGCAGCTTGGAACCCGGGACAATCGGAAACACCATATATTTT CASSLEPGTIGNTIYF TRBJ1-3 - TRBV5-4 -
TGTGCCAGCAGTTTGGGGGGAACCCCTGGAAACACCATATATTTT CASSLGGTPGNTIYF TRBJ1-3 - TRBV12-3/TRBV12-4 many
TGTGCCAGCAGTTACGGTGCCGGGTCCGGGGAGCTGTTTTTT CASSYGAGSGELFF TRBJ2-2 - TRBV6-9 -
TGTGCCACCCAGATCCCGGGACAGGACAATCAGCCCCAGCATTTT CATQIPGQDNQPQHF TRBJ1-5 TRBD1 TRBV6-2/TRBV6-3 few
TGTGCTAGTGGTTCAGGGACAGGAACTAATGAAAAACTGTTTTTT CASGSGTGTNEKLFF TRBJ1-4 TRBD1 TRBV12-5 -
TGTGCCAGCAGTGAATTTACAGGAGAAGAGACCCAGTACTTC CASSEFTGEETQYF TRBJ2-5 - TRBV2 many
TGCAGCGTTGACATAAGGGACTGGGCTGGGAGAAACACCGTATATTTT CSVDIRDWAGRNTVYF TRBJ1-3 - TRBV29-1 -
TGCGCCAGCACCCCGGAGGGGACGGCTACGCAGTATTTT CASTPEGTATQYF TRBJ2-3 - TRBV5-1 -
TGCGCCAGCAGCTCGAGAGGTACTAGCGGGAGATACAATGAGCAGTTCTTC CASSSRGTSGRYNEQFF TRBJ2-1 TRBD2 TRBV5-1 many
TGCGCCAGCAGCACCGGGACAGGGGTTAGCTACGAGCAGTACTTC CASSTGTGVSYEQYF TRBJ2-7 TRBD1 TRBV5-1 many
TGTGCCAGCAGCCGAGCAGTCCACGAGCAGTACTTC CASSRAVHEQYF TRBJ2-7 - TRBV6-2/TRBV6-3 few
TGTGCTAGTGGTCCGAGCCCCGTCTACGAGCAGTACTTC CASGPSPVYEQYF TRBJ2-7 - TRBV12-5 many
TGTGCCAGTGCGCGGACAGAGAGAGTCGGAAACATTCAGTACTTC CASARTERVGNIQYF TRBJ2-4 - TRBV19 -
TGCGCCAGCAGACTCGGGGGGGACACCTACGAGCAGTACTTC CASRLGGDTYEQYF TRBJ2-7 TRBD2 TRBV5-1 many
TGTGCCAGCTCACAGGGGGGACACAACTACGAGCAGTACTTC CASSQGGHNYEQYF TRBJ2-7 - TRBV18 -